This note documents a single T cell receptor beta chain sequence. The germline V gene encodes CDR1 SGDLS and CDR2 YYNGEE. The CDR3 has 16 amino acids. Trimming left V 2 bases short and J 3 bases short, with 15 bases between. These data originate in a study of blood T cell repertoires in COVID-19. For the study at large: Samples came from the United States, Italy and Spain, spanning acute and convalescent COVID-19. T cells, B-cell-depleted T cells, or PBMCs supplied cDNA or gDNA.

In the original processing: Nucleated cell number was recorded as an estimate derived from reference gene primer amplification. Sequenced by immunoSEQ multiplex PCR; TCRdb stores in-frame clones only, minus some. Clonal size and the V and J genes are those of that table, whereas D and trimming came from the DNA. The data show around 210,000 clones, around 81% seen once. Sequencing used peripheral blood. The TCR originated in a woman in her sixties or seventies with acute or convalescent COVID-19. This sequence joins TRBV9 and TRBJ2-1, with a tentative D call TRBD1 (6 bases). CDR3 sequence: CASSVSGTYVYNEQFF. In DNA, the CDR3 is TGTGCCAGCAGCGTTTCCGGGACATACGTCTACAATGAGCAGTTCTTC.